These 6 T cell receptor beta chains share one sample of origin, sequenced in a study of identical twins. TCRdb re-derived calls from the 5' RACE reads in MiXCR, one entry per CDR3 protein. The sample has 1.5 million to 2 million distinct CDR3 sequences, about 30% seen once. The sample comprised cord blood. The receptors here all came from a newborn girl in good health.

The chain joins TRBV20-1 to TRBJ1-5; D remains ambiguous. The CDR3 loop spans 12 amino acids. V lost 3 bases and J lost 6, with 9 bases in between. The germline V gene has CDR1 DFQATT and CDR2 SNEGSKA (reference sequence). In DNA, the CDR3 is TGCAGTGCTAGTATAGGACGTCAGCCCCAGCATTTT. Amino acid sequence: CSASIGRQPQHF.

This clonotype was recorded a few times. This rearrangement joins TRBV28 to TRBJ2-5, with unresolved D. The length of the CDR3 is 13 residues. The V end was cut by 6 bases, the J end by 5 bases, with 13 bases between. Germline values: CDR1 MDHEN, CDR2 SYDVKM. DNA for the CDR3: TGTGCCAGCAGCCGTGACCCAAGGGAGACCCAGTACTTC. It codes for CASSRDPRETQYF.

The genes are TRBV6-2 or TRBV6-3 and TRBJ2-4; TRBD1 might be the D (5 bases). The CDR3 loop spans 16 amino acids. Per germline, CDR1 MNHEY and CDR2 SVGEGT. Trimming left V 2 bases short and J 0 bases short, with 11 bases between. CDR3 in DNA: TGTGCCAGCAGTTACAGGCACAGGCTAGCCAAAAACATTCAGTACTTC. The encoded protein is CASSYRHRLAKNIQYF.

At least ten counts were recorded for this clonotype. The chain couples TRBV29-1 to TRBJ2-3; TRBD2 matches 10 bases. This CDR3 contains 13 residues. The germline gives CDR1 SQVTM, CDR2 ANQGSEA. Trimming at V came to 3 bases and at J to 5 bases, leaving 2 bases not matched to a gene. The CDR3 sequence is CSVDLAGVDTQYF. CDR3 sequence (DNA): TGCAGCGTTGACCTAGCGGGGGTAGATACGCAGTATTTT.

J is TRBJ2-7 and V is TRBV5-1; TRBD1 might be the D (5 bases). The CDR3 is 12 amino acids. Trimming removed 1 base at V and 6 bases at J, with 8 bases between. Germline V gene lookup returns CDR1 SGHRS and CDR2 YFSETQ. In DNA, the CDR3 is TGCGCCAGCAGCTTGTTTCAGGGCGAGCAGTACTTC. It specifies CASSLFQGEQYF.

This clonotype was seen more than once but under ten times. The chain joins TRBV4-2 to TRBJ2-7; D is uncertain. This CDR3 has 13 amino acids. V was clipped by 4 bases and J by 2 bases, with 9 bases between them. Germline V CDR1 and CDR2: LGHNA, YNFKEQ. As DNA, the CDR3 is TGTGCCAGCAGCCCCCAGCGACCCTACGAGCAGTACTTC. It encodes CASSPQRPYEQYF.